Listed here are 23 T cell receptor beta chains from one sample, sequenced in a study of blood T cell repertoires in COVID-19. This table comes from immunoSEQ multiplex PCR, and its TCRdb copy is limited to in-frame clones, with some not included. The repertoire includes roughly 200,000 clones, 80% to 90% of them detected once, and under 3.5% sits in the top ten. Sequencing input: peripheral blood. These receptors all come from a man in his sixties with acute or convalescent COVID-19.

This clone has just a few counts. The chain carries TRBV5-3 and TRBJ2-7; perhaps TRBD2 as D (5 bases). TRBV5-3 is labeled an ORF, and its function is uncertain. V dropped 4 bases and J dropped 0 bases, with 14 bases sitting between them. CDR3 length equals 15 residues. The CDR3 protein is CARSPEWRNSYEQYF. CDR3 DNA sequence: TGTGCCAGAAGCCCCGAATGGAGGAACTCCTACGAGCAGTACTTC.

The chain links TRBV6-4 to TRBJ2-3; D uncertain. The germline CDR1 and CDR2 sequences are MRHNA and SNTAGT. Trimming took 7 bases from V and 2 from J, leaving 13 bases between them. This CDR3 spans 14 amino acids. The CDR3: CASKREANTDTQYF. For the CDR3, the DNA is TGTGCCAGCAAGAGAGAGGCTAACACAGATACGCAGTATTTT.

The rearrangement uses TRBV9 and TRBJ2-5; 8 positions match TRBD2. CDR1 is SGDLS and CDR2 is YYNGEE in the germline V gene. There are 16 residues in the CDR3. J lost 5 bases, V lost 4 bases, and 13 bases had no gene match. The CDR3 reads CASSPISGGPGETQYF. The CDR3 nucleotides are TGTGCCAGCAGCCCGATCTCGGGAGGGCCGGGTGAGACCCAGTACTTC. The full variable domain, completed using reference TRBV9 and TRBJ2-5, is DSGVTQTPKHLITATGQRVTLRCSPRSGDLSVYWYQQSLDQGLQFLIQYYNGEERAKGNILERFSAQQFPDLHSELNLSSLELGDSALYFCASSPISGGPGETQYFGPGTRLLVL.

The V gene is TRBV6-6, the J gene TRBJ2-7; 12 nucleotides agree with TRBD1. The CDR3 covers 16 residues. Germline loops: CDR1 MNHNY, CDR2 SVGAGI (reference sequence). Losses at the gene ends were 5 bases for V and 5 bases for J; bases not matched to a gene: 10. This chain's CDR3 is CASSGDRGRGGNEQYF. The CDR3 region has the DNA TGTGCCAGCAGTGGGGACAGGGGGCGCGGGGGCAACGAGCAGTACTTC.

In this sample, this clone turned up many times. V and J are TRBV19 and TRBJ2-3; D might be TRBD1 (6 bases). V was shortened by 9 bases and J by 2 bases, with 9 bases between the two germline ends. CDR3 length: 12 amino acids. CDR1 and CDR2 from the germline V gene are LNHDA and SQIVND (reference sequence). The CDR3 sequence: CASGQITDTQYF. In DNA form, the CDR3 reads TGTGCCAGCGGACAGATCACAGATACGCAGTATTTT.

The chain combines TRBV18 with TRBJ1-4; 7 bases are a match to TRBD1. There are 16 residues in the CDR3. In germline, CDR1 is KGHSH, CDR2 LQKENI. The V and J ends lost 6 bases and 8 bases, in that order; junction bases with no gene match: 15. For the CDR3, the DNA is TGTGCCAGCTCGGTCCAGGAGGACAGGATAACAGAAAAACTGTTTTTT. The encoded protein is CASSVQEDRITEKLFF.

The chain combines TRBV24-1 with TRBJ2-1; 7 bases align to TRBD1. V dropped 6 bases and J dropped 3; count of bases not matched to a gene: 4. Germline CDR1 KGHDR, CDR2 SFDVKD. This CDR3 is built from 14 residues. The CDR3 sequence is CATSLTGIYNEQFF. DNA of the CDR3: TGTGCCACCAGTCTGACAGGGATCTACAATGAGCAGTTCTTC.

The chain employs TRBV15 and TRBJ2-1; tentatively, D is TRBD2 (5 bases). V lost 3 bases, J lost 5 bases, and 11 bases lay in between. The CDR3 extends over 14 amino acids. From germline, CDR1 is LNHNV and CDR2 YYDKDF (reference sequence). The CDR3 coding sequence is TGTGCCACCAGCAGGGACTCCAACCACAATGAGCAGTTCTTC. Translating gives CATSRDSNHNEQFF. Combining the CDR3 with reference TRBV15 and TRBJ2-1 gives the whole variable domain DAMVIQNPRYQVTQFGKPVTLSCSQTLNHNVMYWYQQKSSQAPKLLFHYYDKDFNNEADTPDNFQSRRPNTSFCFLDIRSPGLGDTAMYLCATSRDSNHNEQFFGPGTRLTVL.

The J gene is TRBJ2-7, the V gene TRBV24-1; 10 bases are shared with TRBD1. The J segment lost 6 bases and the V segment lost 5 bases, leaving 15 bases of the junction unmatched. Germline V gene lookup returns CDR1 KGHDR and CDR2 SFDVKD. The CDR3 runs 17 residues. For the CDR3, the DNA is TGTGCCACCAGTGGGTTTGGAACCGGGACAGGGGTGAGCGAGCAGTACTTC. Translation: CATSGFGTGTGVSEQYF.

The V gene is TRBV2, the J gene TRBJ2-1; TRBD2 matches 7 bases. Germline V gene lookup returns CDR1 SNHLY and CDR2 FYNNEI. The V segment lost 6 bases and the J segment 1 base; nucleotides outside the gene matches: 6. The CDR3 sequence is 15 residues long. This CDR3 reads CASRSASGSYNEQFF. The CDR3 DNA is TGTGCCAGCAGGTCGGCTAGCGGATCCTACAATGAGCAGTTCTTC.

V and J are TRBV18 and TRBJ2-1; 10 bases line up with TRBD1. The germline V gene has CDR1 KGHSH and CDR2 LQKENI. V was clipped by 2 bases and J by 6 bases; unmatched bases: 4. This CDR3 region has 15 residues. CDR3 in DNA: TGTGCCAGCTCACCAAGGGACAGGGGCCTCAATGAGCAGTTCTTC. Its protein is CASSPRDRGLNEQFF.

The chain carries TRBV15 and TRBJ2-5, with a weak D call TRBD2 (7 bases). Trimming stripped 1 base from V and 1 base from J, with 13 bases between. CDR1 LNHNV and CDR2 YYDKDF come from the germline V gene (reference sequence). The CDR3 covers 16 residues. The CDR3 DNA reads as TGTGCCACCAGCAGAGGGGGGCTAGCGGTCCAAGAGACCCAGTACTTC. As protein: CATSRGGLAVQETQYF.

V and J are TRBV28 and TRBJ2-2, with a tentative D call TRBD1 (6 bases). Trimming cost V 2 bases and J 5 bases, with 12 bases left between them. Germline CDR1 and CDR2: MDHEN and SYDVKM. The CDR3 sequence is 15 residues long. CDR3: CASSLEQGRTGELFF. The CDR3 region has the DNA TGTGCCAGCAGTTTAGAACAGGGTAGGACCGGGGAGCTGTTTTTT.

The gene calls are TRBV27 and TRBJ1-1; the D is unclear. Trimming stripped 6 bases from V and 0 bases from J, with 14 bases between. The CDR3 has 15 amino acids. Germline CDR1 and CDR2: MNHEY and SMNVEV (reference sequence). CDR3 residues: CASRGLGRMNTEAFF. The DNA for the CDR3 is TGTGCCAGCAGAGGCCTCGGCAGGATGAACACTGAAGCTTTCTTT.

The rearrangement links TRBV7-2 to TRBJ2-1, with D tentatively TRBD2 (6 bases). Germline loops: CDR1 SGHTA, CDR2 FQGNSA. There are 14 residues in the CDR3. Trimming stripped 3 bases from V and 8 bases from J, with 14 bases between. CDR3 region: CASSFRGRWYEQFF. The CDR3 DNA sequence: TGTGCCAGCAGCTTTCGGGGGAGGTGGTATGAGCAGTTCTTC.

The chain is built from TRBV6-5 and TRBJ2-1, with 9 bases lining up with TRBD2. This CDR3 has 15 residues. CDR1 is MNHEY and CDR2 is SVGAGI in the germline V gene. V was pared by 7 bases and J by 7 bases, with 11 bases of the junction left unmatched. For the CDR3, the DNA is TGTGCCAGCAACTCCCTGGCGGGAGGGGGGAATGAGCAGTTCTTC. Protein sequence: CASNSLAGGGNEQFF.

This chain connects TRBV3-1 (or the pseudogene TRBV3-2) to TRBJ2-1, with TRBD2 matching 9 bases. The CDR3 sequence is 16 residues long. V lost 4 bases and J lost 5; bases outside the gene matches: 9. Germline lookup yields CDR1 LGHDT and CDR2 YNNKEL (reference sequence). The CDR3 sequence: CASSPLAGKGNNEQFF. Here the CDR3 DNA reads TGTGCCAGCAGCCCCCTAGCGGGAAAGGGGAACAATGAGCAGTTCTTC.

The CDR3 protein is CASSGQDYGYTF. The CDR3 DNA is TGTGCCAGCAGCGGACAGGACTATGGCTACACCTTC. This rearrangement joins TRBV2 to TRBJ1-2; 7 bases align to TRBD1. This CDR3 contains 12 residues. Trimming at V came to 6 bases and at J to 3 bases, leaving 1 base not matched to a gene. From germline, CDR1 is SNHLY and CDR2 FYNNEI. The full variable domain, with the rest looked up from reference TRBV2 and TRBJ1-2, is EPEVTQTPSHQVTQMGQEVILRCVPISNHLYFYWYRQILGQKVEFLVSFYNNEISEKSEIFDDQFSVERPDGSNFTLKIRSTKLEDSAMYFCASSGQDYGYTFGSGTRLTVV.

V and J are TRBV11-2 and TRBJ1-2, with D perhaps matching TRBD1 (5 bases). CDR3 size: 13 residues. Deletions cut 5 bases from V and 4 bases from J, with 11 bases between. Germline lookup yields CDR1 SGHAT and CDR2 FQNNGV. The CDR3 is CASSPYQGYGYTF. The CDR3 DNA sequence: TGTGCCAGCAGCCCCTACCAGGGCTATGGCTACACCTTC. The full variable domain, in which reference TRBV11-2 and TRBJ1-2 provide the parts outside the CDR3, is EAGVAQSPRYKIIEKRQSVAFWCNPISGHATLYWYQQILGQGPKLLIQFQNNGVVDDSQLPKDRFSAERLKGVDSTLKIQPAKLEDSAVYLCASSPYQGYGYTFGSGTRLTVV.

This clone appeared a few times. This chain uses TRBV9 with TRBJ1-6; 9 bases agree with TRBD1. Germline loops: CDR1 SGDLS, CDR2 YYNGEE. V shed 0 bases, J shed 4 bases, and the junction held 2 bases outside the gene matches. The CDR3 loop spans 16 amino acids. CDR3 coding DNA: TGTGCCAGCAGCGTAGCTGACAGGGGGTATAATTCACCCCTCCACTTT. Translation gives CASSVADRGYNSPLHF. The whole variable domain, remainder taken from reference TRBV9 and TRBJ1-6, is DSGVTQTPKHLITATGQRVTLRCSPRSGDLSVYWYQQSLDQGLQFLIQYYNGEERAKGNILERFSAQQFPDLHSELNLSSLELGDSALYFCASSVADRGYNSPLHFGNGTRLTVT.

This clone was counted once. V gene TRBV11-2 combines with J gene TRBJ1-2; no reliable D call. Trimming took off 0 bases at V and 2 bases at J, with 10 bases between the two ends. The length of the CDR3 is 15 residues. Germline V gene data show CDR1 as SGHAT and CDR2 as FQNNGV. The CDR3 loop reads CASSLDRGSNYGYTF. In nucleotides, the CDR3 is TGTGCCAGCAGCTTAGATCGGGGATCCAACTATGGCTACACCTTC.

The rearrangement joins TRBV7-9 to TRBJ1-1, with 7 bases that match TRBD1. Germline-derived CDR1 and CDR2 are SEHNR and FQNEAQ (reference sequence). With 5 bases clipped from V and 4 bases from J, the junction kept 10 bases outside the gene matches. This CDR3 comprises 15 residues. The CDR3 DNA is TGTGCCAGCAGCCTCGCTCACAGGGGCGCCACTGAAGCTTTCTTT. Protein: CASSLAHRGATEAFF.

This clone has just a few counts. The chain carries TRBV28 and TRBJ2-7; maybe TRBD2 (5 bases). The V gene lost 1 base and the J gene lost 3 bases, with 13 bases spanning the gap. CDR3 length: 15 amino acids. The V gene's germline CDR1 is MDHEN and CDR2 SYDVKM. The chain's CDR3 is CASSLSGPGSYEQYF. The CDR3 coding sequence is TGTGCCAGCAGTTTATCGGGCCCGGGGAGCTACGAGCAGTACTTC.